These T cell receptor beta chains were read from a single sample in a study of Graves' ophthalmopathy and Graves' hyperthyroidism. TCRdb analysed the multiplex PCR reads with MiXCR anew, one entry per CDR3 protein. This table has 400,000 or so distinct CDR3 sequences, roughly a sixth appearing once. Sequenced input: peripheral blood. These TCRs come from an adult woman with stable Graves' hyperthyroidism. CDR3s include the opening cysteine and the closing phenylalanine or tryptophan. D genes are given only for firm matches. Rows give clone size only sometimes, using once, few, many, or a class for an expanded clone.

V gene	D gene	J gene	clone size	CDR3 DNA	CDR3 protein
TRBV4-3	TRBD1	TRBJ2-7	few	TGCGCCAGCAGCCCCGGGACAGGGGGTCTGGACGAGCAGTACTTC	CASSPGTGGLDEQYF
TRBV2	NA	TRBJ2-2	few	TGTGCCACCCACTTAGGAGTCCACGGGGAGCTGTTTTTT	CATHLGVHGELFF
TRBV2	TRBD1	TRBJ1-5	many	TGTGCCAGCAGGACCGGGACAGGTGATTATCAGCCCCAGCATTTT	CASRTGTGDYQPQHF
TRBV6-4	NA	TRBJ1-1	NA	TGTGCCAGCAACAAAGGGAACACTGAAGCTTTCTTT	CASNKGNTEAFF
TRBV7-2	NA	TRBJ2-7	many	TGTGCCAGCAGCCTCTCAACTCGGAGCTCCTACGAGCAGTACTTC	CASSLSTRSSYEQYF
TRBV4-1	TRBD2	TRBJ2-7	NA	TGCGCCAGCAGCCAAGGACTAGCGGGAGCCGAAGAGCAGTACTTC	CASSQGLAGAEEQYF
TRBV4-2	NA	TRBJ2-3	few	TGTGCCAGCAGCCAAGAGTCTACAGGTGCGGATACGCAGTATTTT	CASSQESTGADTQYF
TRBV10-3	TRBD1	TRBJ1-1	many	TGTGCCATCAGTTTAGGGACAGGGTGGGGCACTGAAGCTTTCTTT	CAISLGTGWGTEAFF
TRBV27	TRBD1	TRBJ2-7	many	TGTGCCAGCAGTTACCGACAGGGTACCGAGCAGTACTTC	CASSYRQGTEQYF
TRBV12-3/TRBV12-4	NA	TRBJ1-1	many	TGTGCCAGCACCCCGCAGGGTTCCACTGAAGCTTTCTTT	CASTPQGSTEAFF
TRBV19	NA	TRBJ1-5	NA	TGTGCCAGTAGTACCCGGGAGGGCTGGACTCAGCCCCAGCATTTT	CASSTREGWTQPQHF
TRBV5-1	TRBD1	TRBJ1-1	many	TGTGCCAGCAGCTTAGAACAGGGGACTGAAGCTTTCTTT	CASSLEQGTEAFF
TRBV5-1	NA	TRBJ2-7	NA	TGCGCCAGCAGCAAGCAGGACGGAACCTACGAGCAGTACTTC	CASSKQDGTYEQYF
TRBV20-1	TRBD1	TRBJ2-2	NA	TGCAGTGCAAAAACCTCAGGGGGCACCGGGGAGCTGTTTTTT	CSAKTSGGTGELFF
TRBV29-1	TRBD2	TRBJ2-5	NA	TGCAGCGCCATAGGGATAGCGGGTTCCCAAGAGACCCAGTACTTC	CSAIGIAGSQETQYF
TRBV28	TRBD1	TRBJ1-3	many	TGTGCCAGCAGTTTAGGGACAGCGTTCTCTGGAAACACCATATATTTT	CASSLGTAFSGNTIYF
TRBV12-3/TRBV12-4	NA	TRBJ1-6	NA	TGTGCCAGCAGTGGGGACCGAGGGTCACCCCTCCACTTT	CASSGDRGSPLHF
TRBV12-3/TRBV12-4	TRBD1	TRBJ1-2	many	TGTGCCAGCAGTTTCTTCGGGACAGGGGATGGCTACACCTTC	CASSFFGTGDGYTF
TRBV20-1	NA	TRBJ1-1	many	TGCAGTGCTAGAGATCTACAGAACACTGAAGCTTTCTTT	CSARDLQNTEAFF
TRBV20-1	NA	TRBJ1-2	many	TGCAGTGCGAAAACAGGGTGGGGCTATGGCTACACCTTC	CSAKTGWGYGYTF
TRBV25-1	TRBD1	TRBJ2-7	many	TGTGCCAGCAGTGAAATCGGGACAGGGTCCTACGAGCAGTACTTC	CASSEIGTGSYEQYF
TRBV7-8	TRBD2	TRBJ2-2	many	TGTGCCAGCAGCGCGCGCGGACTAGCGGGCAACACCGGGGAGCTGTTTTTT	CASSARGLAGNTGELFF
TRBV20-1	NA	TRBJ1-2	many	TGCAGTGCTAGTAACAGTCGATATGGCTACACCTTC	CSASNSRYGYTF
TRBV9	NA	TRBJ2-2	many	TGTGCCAGCAATCGTGCCGGAGAATGGACCGGGGAGCTGTTTTTT	CASNRAGEWTGELFF
TRBV4-1	NA	TRBJ1-5	many	TGCGCCAGCAGCCAATTACAGGGAGCCCATCAGCCCCAGCATTTT	CASSQLQGAHQPQHF
TRBV5-5	TRBD1	TRBJ1-2	many	TGTGCCAGCAGCATCGGACAGGGGGTGGACTATGGCTACACCTTC	CASSIGQGVDYGYTF
TRBV6-2/TRBV6-3	NA	TRBJ1-1	many	TGTGCCAGCAGCTCACAGGTGGCTGAAGCTTTCTTT	CASSSQVAEAFF
TRBV2	TRBD2	TRBJ2-7	NA	TGTGCCAGCAGCGTCCACGATAGCGGGGGGTCCTACGAGCAGTACTTC	CASSVHDSGGSYEQYF
TRBV11-1	NA	TRBJ2-7	few	TGTGCCAGCAGCTTGGGGCCGGTTCCCTACGAGCAGTACTTC	CASSLGPVPYEQYF
TRBV3-1	NA	TRBJ1-1	many	TGTGCCAGCAGCGTCCGACTGGGGACTGAAGCTTTCTTT	CASSVRLGTEAFF
TRBV6-1	NA	TRBJ1-1	NA	TGTGCCAGCAGTGTAAGGGGGGCGAACACTGAAGCTTTCTTT	CASSVRGANTEAFF
TRBV6-5	NA	TRBJ2-2	many	TGTGCCAGCAGCTACGACAGTCCCGGGGAGCTGTTTTTT	CASSYDSPGELFF
TRBV5-1	NA	TRBJ2-5	few	TGCGCCAGCAGCTTGGAGCTAGCAGGGAGAGAGACCCAGTACTTC	CASSLELAGRETQYF
TRBV6-1	NA	TRBJ1-6	many	TGTGCCAGCAGTGGACAGGAAGATAATTCACCCCTCCACTTT	CASSGQEDNSPLHF
TRBV20-1	NA	TRBJ1-6	NA	TGCAGTGCGAAACTAAGTGAGGGGGTTTCACCCCTCCACTTT	CSAKLSEGVSPLHF
TRBV5-1	NA	TRBJ1-6	many	TGCGCCAGCAGCTTGGCCCCCGGTTCACCCCTCCACTTT	CASSLAPGSPLHF
TRBV7-8	NA	TRBJ1-1	many	TGTGCCAGCAGCTTATCCAGGGGTGGGGGGAACACTGAAGCTTTCTTT	CASSLSRGGGNTEAFF
TRBV7-9	NA	TRBJ1-2	NA	TGTGCCAGCAGCTTGGCGGCAGCTCCTGGCTACACCTTC	CASSLAAAPGYTF
TRBV27	NA	TRBJ2-7	many	TGTGCCAGCAGGGTGGCAGGGCTTGCCTACGAGCAGTACTTC	CASRVAGLAYEQYF
TRBV5-1	NA	TRBJ2-7	many	TGCGCCAGCAGCCTGAATCCGACTCGCTCCTACGAGCAGTACTTC	CASSLNPTRSYEQYF